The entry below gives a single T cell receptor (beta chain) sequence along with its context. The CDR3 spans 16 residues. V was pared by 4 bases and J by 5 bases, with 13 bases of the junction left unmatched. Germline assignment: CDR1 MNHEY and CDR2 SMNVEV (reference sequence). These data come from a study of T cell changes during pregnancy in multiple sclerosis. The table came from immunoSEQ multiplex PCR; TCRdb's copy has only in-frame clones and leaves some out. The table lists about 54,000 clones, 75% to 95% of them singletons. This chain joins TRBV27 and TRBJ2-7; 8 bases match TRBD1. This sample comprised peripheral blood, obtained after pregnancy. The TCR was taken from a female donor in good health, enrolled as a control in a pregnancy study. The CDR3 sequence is CASSSTGQGFINEQYF. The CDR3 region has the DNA TGTGCCAGCAGTTCCACAGGACAGGGCTTCATAAACGAGCAGTACTTC.